Described below is a single T cell receptor beta chain sequence and its context. The antigen is unknown. The same CDR3 arises from other DNA sequences in this sample as well. This entry belongs to a study of cytomegalovirus exposure and HLA in healthy donors. Overall study results and limits: In vitro confirmation showed a few CMV-associated chains to be CMV antigen specific. Among TCR beta chains, those listed as cytomegalovirus-associated numbered some 160.

Trimming took 6 bases from V and 9 from J; bases not matched to a gene: 8. CDR1 is LGHNA, CDR2 YSLEER, per germline. The CDR3 sequence is 14 residues long. Both 60 Vbeta primers and 13 Jbeta primers went into the PCR. TCRdb's copy holds only in-frame clones and misses some; the assay was immunoSEQ multiplex PCR. Recorded for this sample: approximately 150,000 clones. The sample comprised PBMCs. The sequence was obtained from a male donor in good health and CMV-seronegative. The genes are TRBV4-3 and TRBJ1-6; 7 bases agree with TRBD1. The CDR3 spells CASSQQTGSSPLHF. The CDR3 coding sequence is TGCGCCAGCAGTCAACAGACAGGGAGTTCACCCCTCCACTTT.